This T cell receptor beta chain was retrieved from a study of regulatory T cells in long-lasting Graves disease. Time point meaning: newly diagnosed GD, antithyroid drugs for less than 3 months. PBMC RNA was the source of the TCR library. This clonotype was counted ten times or more. Through Arm-PCR of CDR3 regions and iRepertoire HTBI primers, TCR beta libraries were built. MiXCR, run by TCRdb on the multiplex PCR reads, gives a single entry per CDR3 protein. Here the sample spans approximately 440,000 distinct CDR3 sequences, 15% to 20% being singletons. These same data were also listed under a study on T cells in Graves' hyperthyroidism and ophthalmopathy.

Sample: peripheral blood mononuclear cells (PBMCs), taken at new diagnosis, from a patient treated with antithyroid drugs. The TCR originated in a man aged 35 to 55 with Graves disease.

The DNA for the CDR3 is TGTGCCTGGAGTGGGACGCGGACTAGCGGGATGAGCACAGATACGCAGTATTTT. Protein: CAWSGTRTSGMSTDTQYF. This sequence joins TRBV30 and TRBJ2-3; 12 bases align to TRBD2. CDR3 length equals 18 residues. J gave up 0 bases and V 1 base, and 8 bases lay outside the gene matches. Germline CDR1 and CDR2: GTSNPN and SVGIG (reference sequence).